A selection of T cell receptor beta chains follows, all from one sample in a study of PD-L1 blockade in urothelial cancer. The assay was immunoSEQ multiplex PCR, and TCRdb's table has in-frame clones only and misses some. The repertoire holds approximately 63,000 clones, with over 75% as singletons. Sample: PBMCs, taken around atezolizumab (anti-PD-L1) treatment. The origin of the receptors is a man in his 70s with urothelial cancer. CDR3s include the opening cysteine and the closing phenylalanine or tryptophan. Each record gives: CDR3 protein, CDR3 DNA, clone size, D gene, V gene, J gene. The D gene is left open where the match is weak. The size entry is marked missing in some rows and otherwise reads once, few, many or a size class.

CDR3: CASSQAFGREQYF
DNA: TGTGCCAGCAGCCAAGCGTTCGGCCGCGAGCAGTACTTC
size: NA
D: NA
V: TRBV7-2
J: TRBJ2-7

CDR3: CASSQGLAGVSYEQYF
DNA: TGTGCCAGCAGCCAGGGACTAGCGGGCGTCTCCTACGAGCAGTACTTC
size: once
D: TRBD2
V: TRBV5-4
J: TRBJ2-7

CDR3: CASSLGLRDYFNEQFF
DNA: TGCGCCAGCAGCTTGGGCTTACGGGACTACTTTAATGAGCAGTTCTTC
size: NA
D: TRBD2
V: TRBV5-1
J: TRBJ2-1

CDR3: CASSLAAGEWNEQFF
DNA: TGTGCCAGCAGCTTGGCAGCGGGAGAATGGAATGAGCAGTTCTTC
size: NA
D: TRBD2
V: TRBV5-4
J: TRBJ2-1

CDR3: CATSRDSSSGSLIEQFF
DNA: TGTGCCACCAGCAGAGATAGTTCTAGCGGGAGTTTGATTGAGCAGTTCTTC
size: NA
D: TRBD2
V: TRBV15
J: TRBJ2-1

CDR3: CASSILGQGRNEQFF
DNA: TGTGCCAGTAGTATATTGGGACAGGGGCGCAATGAGCAGTTCTTC
size: NA
D: TRBD1
V: TRBV19
J: TRBJ2-1

CDR3: CASSQDTFQGGETQYF
DNA: TGCGCCAGCAGCCAAGATACGTTTCAGGGGGGAGAGACCCAGTACTTC
size: NA
D: NA
V: TRBV4-1
J: TRBJ2-5

CDR3: CASSIDRQATGELFF
DNA: TGTGCCAGTAGTATAGATCGACAGGCCACCGGGGAGCTGTTTTTT
size: NA
D: NA
V: TRBV19
J: TRBJ2-2

CDR3: CASSLATRGDTQYF
DNA: TGTGCCAGCAGCTTGGCCACACGTGGAGATACGCAGTATTTT
size: NA
D: NA
V: TRBV7-9
J: TRBJ2-3

CDR3: CASSPWAGANNEQFF
DNA: TGTGCCAGCAGCCCCTGGGCGGGAGCTAACAATGAGCAGTTCTTC
size: NA
D: TRBD2
V: TRBV11-3
J: TRBJ2-1

CDR3: CASSRGTEGYGYTF
DNA: TGTGCCAGCAGCCGGGGGACAGAAGGTTATGGCTACACCTTC
size: once
D: TRBD1
V: TRBV5-6
J: TRBJ1-2

CDR3: CASSLDRAGAEQFF
DNA: TGTGCCAGCAGCTTAGATCGAGCGGGAGCTGAGCAGTTCTTC
size: NA
D: TRBD2
V: TRBV7-2
J: TRBJ2-1

CDR3: CASSYGSRLSTDTQYF
DNA: TGTGCCAGCAGTTACGGCTCACGACTCTCCACAGATACGCAGTATTTT
size: NA
D: NA
V: TRBV6-5
J: TRBJ2-3

CDR3: CASSSGTSGSLNEQFF
DNA: TGCGCCAGCAGCTCCGGGACTAGCGGGAGCTTGAATGAGCAGTTCTTC
size: NA
D: TRBD2
V: TRBV5-1
J: TRBJ2-1

CDR3: CASSKLAGGDIQYF
DNA: TGTGCCAGCAGCAAGCTAGCGGGAGGCGACATTCAGTACTTC
size: NA
D: TRBD2
V: TRBV2
J: TRBJ2-4

CDR3: CASSPRGLTNEQYF
DNA: TGTGCCAGCAGCCCACGTGGGCTCACGAACGAGCAGTACTTC
size: NA
D: NA
V: TRBV7-9
J: TRBJ2-7

CDR3: CASSVDRGDGYTF
DNA: TGTGCCAGTAGTGTTGACAGGGGCGATGGCTACACCTTC
size: NA
D: TRBD1
V: TRBV19
J: TRBJ1-2

CDR3: CASKRDRGVGEQYF
DNA: TGTGCCAGCAAAAGGGACAGGGGTGTTGGCGAGCAGTACTTC
size: NA
D: TRBD1
V: TRBV6-1
J: TRBJ2-7

CDR3: CASSPDRGGSYEQYF
DNA: TGTGCCAGCAGTCCCGACCGAGGGGGCTCCTACGAGCAGTACTTC
size: NA
D: NA
V: TRBV6-5
J: TRBJ2-7

CDR3: CASTPSTGATTNEKLFF
DNA: TGTGCCAGTACCCCAAGTACTGGGGCTACAACTAATGAAAAACTGTTTTTT
size: NA
D: NA
V: TRBV19
J: TRBJ1-4